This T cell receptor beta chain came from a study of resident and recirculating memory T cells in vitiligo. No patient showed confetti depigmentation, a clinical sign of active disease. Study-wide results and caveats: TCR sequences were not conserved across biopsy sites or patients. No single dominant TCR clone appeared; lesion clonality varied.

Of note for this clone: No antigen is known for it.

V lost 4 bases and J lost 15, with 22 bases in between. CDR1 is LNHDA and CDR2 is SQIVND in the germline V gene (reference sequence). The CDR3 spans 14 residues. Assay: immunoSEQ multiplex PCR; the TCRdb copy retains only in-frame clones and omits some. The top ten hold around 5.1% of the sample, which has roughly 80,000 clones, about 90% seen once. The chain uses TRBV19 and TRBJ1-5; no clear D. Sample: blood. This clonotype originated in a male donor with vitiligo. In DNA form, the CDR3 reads TGTGCCAGTAGTACTCCCTCTGGGCCTGGGGAGATGCATTTT. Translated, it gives CASSTPSGPGEMHF.